A selection of T cell receptor beta chains follows, all from one sample in a study of blood T cell repertoires in COVID-19. TCRdb keeps only in-frame clones here, not all; method: immunoSEQ multiplex PCR. The sample consists of about 74,000 clones, approximately 84% of them appearing once. Specimen: peripheral blood. Receptors were obtained from a man aged 65 to 85 with acute or convalescent COVID-19. Each CDR3 is given with its conserved first and last residue. Each record gives: J gene, V gene, clone size, D gene, CDR3 protein, CDR3 DNA. D genes are given only for firm matches. Clone size is stated in some rows and not others, as once, few, many or a class when expanded.

J gene: TRBJ2-7
V gene: TRBV7-2
clone size: -
D gene: TRBD2
CDR3 protein: CASSKLAETYEQYF
CDR3 DNA: TGTGCCAGCAGCAAGCTAGCGGAGACCTACGAGCAGTACTTC

J gene: TRBJ2-1
V gene: TRBV6-2/TRBV6-3
clone size: -
D gene: -
CDR3 protein: CASSYGGWINEQFF
CDR3 DNA: TGTGCCAGCAGTTACGGGGGCTGGATCAATGAGCAGTTCTTC

J gene: TRBJ1-1
V gene: TRBV5-1
clone size: -
D gene: -
CDR3 protein: CASAGEMNTEAFF
CDR3 DNA: TGCGCCAGCGCGGGGGAGATGAACACTGAAGCTTTCTTT

J gene: TRBJ2-3
V gene: TRBV30
clone size: -
D gene: TRBD2
CDR3 protein: CAWSSPSGAGGGQYF
CDR3 DNA: TGTGCCTGGAGTTCCCCTAGCGGCGCCGGTGGCGGGCAGTATTTT

J gene: TRBJ1-5
V gene: TRBV18
clone size: many
D gene: -
CDR3 protein: CASSSNRDQPQHF
CDR3 DNA: TGTGCCAGCTCGTCTAACAGGGATCAGCCCCAGCATTTT

J gene: TRBJ2-1
V gene: TRBV12-3/TRBV12-4
clone size: once
D gene: -
CDR3 protein: CASSFVGGSEQFF
CDR3 DNA: TGTGCCAGCAGTTTCGTTGGCGGCAGTGAGCAGTTCTTC

J gene: TRBJ2-1
V gene: TRBV11-2
clone size: -
D gene: -
CDR3 protein: CASTPFSYYNEQFF
CDR3 DNA: TGTGCCAGCACCCCGTTTTCTTACTACAATGAGCAGTTCTTC

J gene: TRBJ1-1
V gene: TRBV7-6
clone size: -
D gene: -
CDR3 protein: CASSLAVIGDREAFF
CDR3 DNA: TGTGCCAGCAGCTTAGCCGTAATAGGAGACAGGGAAGCTTTCTTT

J gene: TRBJ2-2
V gene: TRBV10-3
clone size: -
D gene: -
CDR3 protein: CAIPGGRGMDTGELFF
CDR3 DNA: TGTGCCATCCCTGGTGGGCGGGGAATGGACACCGGGGAGCTGTTTTTT

J gene: TRBJ2-5
V gene: TRBV9
clone size: once
D gene: -
CDR3 protein: CASSVTDETQYF
CDR3 DNA: TGTGCCAGCAGCGTGACAGACGAGACCCAGTACTTC

J gene: TRBJ2-1
V gene: TRBV30
clone size: -
D gene: -
CDR3 protein: CALAPGSDNEQFF
CDR3 DNA: TGTGCCTTGGCTCCCGGGAGTGACAATGAGCAGTTCTTC

J gene: TRBJ1-5
V gene: TRBV19
clone size: few
D gene: -
CDR3 protein: CASRAVPGPQHF
CDR3 DNA: TGTGCCAGTAGGGCGGTCCCTGGGCCCCAGCATTTT

J gene: TRBJ2-7
V gene: TRBV3-1/TRBV3-2
clone size: -
D gene: TRBD1
CDR3 protein: CASSLGTGLAEQYF
CDR3 DNA: TGTGCCAGCAGCCTCGGGACAGGGCTTGCGGAGCAGTACTTC

J gene: TRBJ2-7
V gene: TRBV5-6
clone size: -
D gene: TRBD2
CDR3 protein: CASRALVSGSDYEQYF
CDR3 DNA: TGTGCCAGCAGAGCCCTCGTCAGCGGGAGTGATTACGAGCAGTACTTC

J gene: TRBJ1-5
V gene: TRBV19
clone size: -
D gene: -
CDR3 protein: CASIPTEYSNQPQHF
CDR3 DNA: TGTGCCAGTATTCCTACAGAGTATAGCAATCAGCCCCAGCATTTT

J gene: TRBJ2-1
V gene: TRBV6-5
clone size: -
D gene: TRBD2
CDR3 protein: CASSYETSGNNEQFF
CDR3 DNA: TGTGCCAGCAGTTACGAGACTAGCGGGAACAATGAGCAGTTCTTC

J gene: TRBJ2-1
V gene: TRBV5-8
clone size: few
D gene: TRBD1
CDR3 protein: CASSRGQVGNEQFF
CDR3 DNA: TGTGCCAGCAGCCGCGGACAGGTTGGGAATGAGCAGTTCTTC

J gene: TRBJ1-3
V gene: TRBV4-1
clone size: once
D gene: -
CDR3 protein: CASSLPDSLGGNTIYF
CDR3 DNA: TGCGCCAGCAGCCTCCCGGACAGCCTCGGTGGAAACACCATATATTTT

J gene: TRBJ1-1
V gene: TRBV5-1
clone size: -
D gene: TRBD1
CDR3 protein: CASSLVGTAMNTEAFF
CDR3 DNA: TGCGCCAGCAGCCTGGTTGGGACAGCAATGAACACTGAAGCTTTCTTT

J gene: TRBJ2-2
V gene: TRBV18
clone size: -
D gene: -
CDR3 protein: CASSQQQPGHRTGELFF
CDR3 DNA: TGTGCCAGCTCTCAACAGCAACCGGGACATCGAACCGGGGAGCTGTTTTTT

J gene: TRBJ2-1
V gene: TRBV7-7
clone size: -
D gene: TRBD2
CDR3 protein: CASKGGPYNEQFF
CDR3 DNA: TGTGCTAGCAAGGGAGGGCCCTACAATGAGCAGTTCTTC

J gene: TRBJ2-5
V gene: TRBV14
clone size: few
D gene: -
CDR3 protein: CASSQGSHSTLETQYF
CDR3 DNA: TGTGCCAGCAGCCAAGGGTCGCATTCCACATTAGAGACCCAGTACTTC

J gene: TRBJ1-1
V gene: TRBV7-8
clone size: -
D gene: TRBD1
CDR3 protein: CASSSRTGFTEAFF
CDR3 DNA: TGTGCCAGCAGCTCGAGGACAGGGTTCACTGAAGCTTTCTTT

J gene: TRBJ1-1
V gene: TRBV29-1
clone size: -
D gene: -
CDR3 protein: CSVWGGRTNTEAFF
CDR3 DNA: TGCAGCGTTTGGGGGGGGCGGACGAACACTGAAGCTTTCTTT

J gene: TRBJ1-2
V gene: TRBV19
clone size: -
D gene: -
CDR3 protein: CASSITRILSNYGYTF
CDR3 DNA: TGTGCCAGTAGTATTACGCGGATTCTCAGTAACTATGGCTACACCTTC

J gene: TRBJ1-5
V gene: TRBV6-6
clone size: -
D gene: -
CDR3 protein: CASSYEGIQPQHF
CDR3 DNA: TGTGCCAGCAGTTACGAGGGTATTCAGCCCCAGCATTTT

J gene: TRBJ2-1
V gene: TRBV9
clone size: -
D gene: TRBD1
CDR3 protein: CASRRDSSYNEQFF
CDR3 DNA: TGTGCCAGCAGGAGGGACAGCTCCTACAATGAGCAGTTCTTC

J gene: TRBJ2-1
V gene: TRBV19
clone size: -
D gene: -
CDR3 protein: CASTLREGGSYNEQFF
CDR3 DNA: TGTGCCAGTACCCTGAGGGAGGGGGGCTCCTACAATGAGCAGTTCTTC

J gene: TRBJ2-1
V gene: TRBV28
clone size: -
D gene: -
CDR3 protein: CASSLAGISGGNEQFF
CDR3 DNA: TGTGCCAGCAGTCTTGCGGGAATCTCTGGGGGCAATGAGCAGTTCTTC

J gene: TRBJ1-2
V gene: TRBV29-1
clone size: -
D gene: TRBD1
CDR3 protein: CSASTGLNYGYTF
CDR3 DNA: TGCAGCGCTTCGACAGGGCTGAACTATGGCTACACCTTC

J gene: TRBJ1-5
V gene: TRBV27
clone size: -
D gene: TRBD1
CDR3 protein: CASGQGDQPQHF
CDR3 DNA: TGTGCCTCGGGACAGGGAGATCAGCCCCAGCATTTT

J gene: TRBJ1-5
V gene: TRBV5-6
clone size: -
D gene: -
CDR3 protein: CASSLEARGQPQHF
CDR3 DNA: TGTGCCAGCAGCTTGGAGGCCAGAGGTCAGCCCCAGCATTTT

J gene: TRBJ1-1
V gene: TRBV11-1
clone size: few
D gene: TRBD1
CDR3 protein: CASSTQGGNTEAFF
CDR3 DNA: TGTGCCAGCAGCACCCAGGGGGGAAACACTGAAGCTTTCTTT

J gene: TRBJ2-3
V gene: TRBV29-1
clone size: -
D gene: -
CDR3 protein: CSVEARNTQYF
CDR3 DNA: TGCAGCGTTGAGGCTCGCAATACGCAGTATTTT

J gene: TRBJ2-7
V gene: TRBV18
clone size: -
D gene: TRBD1
CDR3 protein: CASSPMALTGGASDEQYF
CDR3 DNA: TGTGCCAGCTCACCAATGGCTTTGACAGGGGGCGCCTCGGACGAGCAGTACTTC

J gene: TRBJ2-3
V gene: TRBV27
clone size: -
D gene: TRBD2
CDR3 protein: CASSFFGLAGSYHTDTQYF
CDR3 DNA: TGTGCCAGCAGTTTCTTCGGACTAGCGGGCTCCTACCACACAGATACGCAGTATTTT

J gene: TRBJ1-6
V gene: TRBV6-4
clone size: -
D gene: TRBD1
CDR3 protein: CASSETGNSPLHF
CDR3 DNA: TGTGCCAGCAGTGAGACAGGGAATTCACCCCTCCACTTT

J gene: TRBJ1-2
V gene: TRBV6-6
clone size: -
D gene: -
CDR3 protein: CASSYFGGEDGYTF
CDR3 DNA: TGTGCCAGCAGTTATTTCGGGGGAGAGGATGGCTACACCTTC

J gene: TRBJ1-2
V gene: TRBV28
clone size: -
D gene: -
CDR3 protein: CASSSQVYGYTF
CDR3 DNA: TGTGCCAGCAGTTCACAGGTCTATGGCTACACCTTC

J gene: TRBJ1-2
V gene: TRBV6-5
clone size: few
D gene: -
CDR3 protein: CASSYFRGANYGYTF
CDR3 DNA: TGTGCCAGCAGTTACTTCAGGGGAGCTAACTATGGCTACACCTTC

J gene: TRBJ1-1
V gene: TRBV29-1
clone size: once
D gene: -
CDR3 protein: CSVVQNTEAFF
CDR3 DNA: TGCAGCGTTGTCCAGAACACTGAAGCTTTCTTT

J gene: TRBJ2-2
V gene: TRBV2
clone size: -
D gene: -
CDR3 protein: CASSEQGNTGELFF
CDR3 DNA: TGTGCCAGCAGTGAACAGGGTAACACCGGGGAGCTGTTTTTT

J gene: TRBJ1-2
V gene: TRBV5-1
clone size: once
D gene: TRBD1
CDR3 protein: CASSARDRVGYTF
CDR3 DNA: TGCGCCAGCAGCGCACGGGACAGGGTTGGCTACACCTTC

J gene: TRBJ2-6
V gene: TRBV30
clone size: -
D gene: -
CDR3 protein: CAWRNRGSGANVLTF
CDR3 DNA: TGTGCCTGGAGGAATAGGGGTAGCGGGGCCAACGTCCTGACTTTC

J gene: TRBJ2-5
V gene: TRBV5-1
clone size: -
D gene: TRBD1
CDR3 protein: CASRSTGGQETQYF
CDR3 DNA: TGCGCCAGCAGATCTACAGGGGGCCAAGAGACCCAGTACTTC

J gene: TRBJ2-7
V gene: TRBV7-2
clone size: once
D gene: -
CDR3 protein: CASSHSRQVANEQYF
CDR3 DNA: TGTGCCAGCAGCCATTCAAGACAGGTCGCGAACGAGCAGTACTTC

J gene: TRBJ1-2
V gene: TRBV7-2
clone size: -
D gene: TRBD1
CDR3 protein: CASSALQGVRRGYTF
CDR3 DNA: TGTGCCAGCAGCGCGCTACAGGGGGTTCGACGTGGCTACACCTTC

J gene: TRBJ2-3
V gene: TRBV5-1
clone size: once
D gene: -
CDR3 protein: CASSLPSTDTQYF
CDR3 DNA: TGCGCCAGCAGCCTCCCTAGCACAGATACGCAGTATTTT

J gene: TRBJ2-3
V gene: TRBV5-1
clone size: -
D gene: -
CDR3 protein: CASTPGADTDTQYF
CDR3 DNA: TGCGCCAGCACGCCGGGAGCCGACACAGATACGCAGTATTTT

J gene: TRBJ2-3
V gene: TRBV13
clone size: -
D gene: -
CDR3 protein: CASSFQGPDTQYF
CDR3 DNA: TGTGCCAGCAGCTTCCAGGGCCCAGATACGCAGTATTTT

J gene: TRBJ2-1
V gene: TRBV7-9
clone size: once
D gene: TRBD2
CDR3 protein: CASRRTSGINEQFF
CDR3 DNA: TGTGCCAGCAGGCGGACTAGCGGGATCAATGAGCAGTTCTTC

J gene: TRBJ1-5
V gene: TRBV29-1
clone size: -
D gene: TRBD1
CDR3 protein: CSVGQGVDQPQHF
CDR3 DNA: TGCAGCGTCGGACAGGGTGTCGATCAGCCCCAGCATTTT

J gene: TRBJ2-3
V gene: TRBV18
clone size: few
D gene: TRBD2
CDR3 protein: CASSFQRGSTDTQYF
CDR3 DNA: TGTGCCAGCTCCTTCCAGCGGGGGAGCACAGATACGCAGTATTTT

J gene: TRBJ1-5
V gene: TRBV11-3
clone size: -
D gene: -
CDR3 protein: CASSSYRGFNQPQHF
CDR3 DNA: TGTGCCAGCAGCTCCTATCGGGGTTTCAATCAGCCCCAGCATTTT